This T cell receptor beta chain derives from a study of OX40 agonist ivuxolimab in advanced cancers. Study at large: Patients were treated with ivuxolimab, an agonistic anti-OX40 (CD134) antibody.

On this clone: The target antigen is unknown. One junction end disagrees with the germline gene, perhaps due to a read error.

Study-wide results and caveats: Antigen specificity remained undetermined for the expanded peripheral T cells. With doses of 0.1-3.0 mg/kg, partial responders showed among the lowest clonal expansion.

The CDR3 has 14 amino acids. Germline CDR1 reads MNHEY; CDR2 reads SVGAGI. Sequencing used immunoSEQ multiplex PCR; TCRdb keeps in-frame clones, though not all of them. The sample shows fewer than 65,000 clones, roughly nine tenths of them seen only once. This chain connects TRBV6-5 to TRBJ1-4; perhaps TRBD1 as D (5 bases). The source was CD4+ or CD8+ T cells sorted from blood, collected in a trial of the OX40 agonist ivuxolimab. This clonotype originated in an adult with an advanced solid tumor such as melanoma, head and neck, liver or kidney cancer. DNA for the CDR3: TGCGCCAGCAGTTTGGGGCAGATTGGGGAAAAACTGTTTTTT. This encodes CASSLGQIGEKLFF.